The subject of this entry is one T cell receptor beta chain. Antigen: not known. CDR1 and CDR2 (germline): MNHNS, SASEGT. Trimming removed 6 bases from V and 7 bases from J, with 7 bases in between. This CDR3 has 11 amino acids. The data belong to a study of T cell repertoires in cytomegalovirus infection. Study overall: HLA-B-restricted CMV epitopes that are well studied, plus recently identified HLA-C-restricted ones, were used by the study. Carrying CMV and the relevant HLA type showed in public TCR beta signatures. General study findings and limits: Summed frequency of public TCR beta families distinguished CMV carriers with the relevant HLA. Dominating the ex vivo response were TCR beta clonotypes that were CMV-specific and HLA-C-restricted.

TCRdb reanalysed the reads using MiXCR and keeps one entry per CDR3 protein. In the table there are hundreds of thousands of distinct CDR3 sequences, roughly a third of which are singletons. The V and J genes are TRBV6-1 and TRBJ2-1; D possibly corresponds to TRBD2 (5 bases). The origin of this receptor is a human donor in good health (CMV status not recorded). Some clones in this sample may be carry-over from other donors' samples. The sample was cultured CD8+ T cells from PBMCs, taken from culture after CMV antigen stimulation. The CDR3 protein is CASRRENEQFF. The CDR3 DNA sequence: TGTGCCAGCAGAAGGGAGAATGAGCAGTTCTTC.